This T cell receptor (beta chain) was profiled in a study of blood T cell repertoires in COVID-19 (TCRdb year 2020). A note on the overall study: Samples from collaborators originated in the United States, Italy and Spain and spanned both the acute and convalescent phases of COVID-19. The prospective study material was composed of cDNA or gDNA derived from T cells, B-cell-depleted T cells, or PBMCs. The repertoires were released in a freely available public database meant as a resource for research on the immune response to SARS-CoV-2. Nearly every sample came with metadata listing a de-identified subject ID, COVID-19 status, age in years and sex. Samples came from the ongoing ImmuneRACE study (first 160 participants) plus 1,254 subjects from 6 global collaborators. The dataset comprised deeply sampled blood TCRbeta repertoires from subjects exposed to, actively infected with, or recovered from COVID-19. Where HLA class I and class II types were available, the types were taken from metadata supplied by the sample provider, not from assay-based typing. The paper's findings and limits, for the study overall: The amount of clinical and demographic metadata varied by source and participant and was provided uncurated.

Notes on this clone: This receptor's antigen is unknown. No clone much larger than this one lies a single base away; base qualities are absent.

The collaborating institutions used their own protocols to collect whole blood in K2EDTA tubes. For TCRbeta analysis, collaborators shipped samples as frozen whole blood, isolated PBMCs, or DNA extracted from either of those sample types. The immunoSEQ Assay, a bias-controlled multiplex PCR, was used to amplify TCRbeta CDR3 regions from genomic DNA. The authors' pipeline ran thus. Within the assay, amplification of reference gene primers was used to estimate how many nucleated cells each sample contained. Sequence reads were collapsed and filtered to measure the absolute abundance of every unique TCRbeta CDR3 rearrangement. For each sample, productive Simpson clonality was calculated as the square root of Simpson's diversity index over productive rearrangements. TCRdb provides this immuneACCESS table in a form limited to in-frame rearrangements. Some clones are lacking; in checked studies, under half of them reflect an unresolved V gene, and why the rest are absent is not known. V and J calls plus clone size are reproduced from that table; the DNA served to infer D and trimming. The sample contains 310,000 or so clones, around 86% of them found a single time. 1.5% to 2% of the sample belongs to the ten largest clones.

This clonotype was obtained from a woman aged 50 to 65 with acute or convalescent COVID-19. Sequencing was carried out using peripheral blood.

The CDR3 here reads CASSIRPRGKDQPQHF. The nucleotides read TGTGCCAGTAGTATACGGCCCAGGGGGAAGGATCAGCCCCAGCATTTT. The rearranged segments are TRBV19 and TRBJ1-5; the junction holds 7 bases that match TRBD1. V loses 2 bases at its end and J loses 5 bases; junction bases beyond the gene matches: 9. Reading the germline V gene (reference sequence) gives CDR1 LNHDA and CDR2 SQIVND. The CDR3, from cysteine to phenylalanine, totals 16 residues. The read is trimmed to its CDR3 DNA, 48 bases read in frame from base 1. With the portions outside the CDR3 filled from the reference TRBV19 and TRBJ1-5 genes, the complete variable region becomes DGGITQSPKYLFRKEGQNVTLSCEQNLNHDAMYWYRQDPGQGLRLIYYSQIVNDFQKGDIAEGYSVSREKKESFPLTVTSAQKNPTAFYLCASSIRPRGKDQPQHFGDGTRLSIL.